The rows below give T cell receptor beta chains drawn from one sample of a study of shared clonotypes between healthy human individuals. Clones were read by immunoSEQ multiplex PCR, and TCRdb kept only the in-frame ones, dropping some. The repertoire holds around 580,000 clones, 95% to 98% seen once, with around 0.3% in the top ten. The sample was naive CD8+ T cells sorted from blood. Every receptor here comes from a man younger than 40 in good health. Both conserved end residues are part of each CDR3. D genes are given only for firm matches. The size field is filled for only some rows; it gives once, few, many or a size class.

V gene	clone size	D gene	CDR3 length	J gene	CDR3 protein	CDR3 DNA
TRBV27	NA	NA	11	TRBJ2-4	CASSAGSIQYF	TGTGCCAGCAGTGCGGGGAGTATTCAGTACTTC
TRBV7-2	once	TRBD1	16	TRBJ2-6	CASSVDRAKGANVLTF	TGTGCCAGCAGCGTCGACAGGGCGAAAGGGGCCAACGTCCTGACTTTC
TRBV27	once	NA	13	TRBJ1-2	CASSLQTGGIYTF	TGTGCCAGCAGTTTGCAGACGGGGGGGATCTACACCTTC
TRBV6-1	NA	NA	19	TRBJ2-1	CASSEARTWGDSLYNEQFF	TGTGCCAGCAGTGAAGCACGGACGTGGGGGGACAGCCTTTACAATGAGCAGTTCTTC
TRBV28	NA	NA	12	TRBJ1-2	CASSFRLDGYTF	TGTGCCAGCAGTTTCCGTCTTGATGGCTACACCTTC
TRBV10-2	NA	TRBD2	16	TRBJ2-7	CASSERVTSLRYEQYF	TGCGCCAGCAGTGAACGGGTGACTAGCCTGCGGTACGAGCAGTACTTC
TRBV11-3	once	TRBD2	15	TRBJ2-1	CASSSHLAGLNEQFF	TGTGCCAGCAGCTCCCACCTAGCGGGACTCAATGAGCAGTTCTTC
TRBV6-5	NA	NA	13	TRBJ1-5	CASSLGWDQPQHF	TGTGCCAGCAGTTTGGGATGGGATCAGCCCCAGCATTTT
TRBV29-1	NA	NA	18	TRBJ1-4	CSVEDGGLSGGAAEKLFF	TGCAGCGTTGAAGACGGTGGGTTGAGCGGAGGGGCCGCCGAAAAACTGTTTTTT
TRBV9	NA	TRBD1	14	TRBJ1-2	CASSVALDRGGYTF	TGTGCCAGCAGCGTAGCCCTAGACAGGGGCGGCTACACCTTC
TRBV5-1	NA	NA	15	TRBJ2-4	CASSLSPDSKNIQYF	TGCGCCAGCAGCTTGTCGCCGGACTCCAAAAACATTCAGTACTTC
TRBV10-3	NA	NA	12	TRBJ2-7	CATIGDAHEQYF	TGTGCCACCATTGGGGATGCCCACGAGCAGTACTTC
TRBV28	NA	TRBD1	14	TRBJ2-7	CASRPDRFTYEQYF	TGTGCCAGCAGGCCGGACAGGTTTACCTACGAGCAGTACTTC
TRBV5-4	NA	NA	13	TRBJ1-1	CATYRATNTEAFF	TGTGCCACTTACAGGGCGACGAACACTGAAGCTTTCTTT
TRBV27	NA	NA	14	TRBJ2-5	CASSLSVVGETQYF	TGTGCCAGCAGTTTATCTGTAGTAGGGGAGACCCAGTACTTC
TRBV6-6	NA	TRBD2	16	TRBJ2-1	CASSLRTSGRNNEQFF	TGTGCCAGCAGCCTTCGGACTAGCGGGAGAAACAATGAGCAGTTCTTC
TRBV27	NA	TRBD1	13	TRBJ2-5	CASSLGQVETQYF	TGTGCCAGCAGTTTAGGACAGGTAGAGACCCAGTACTTC
TRBV5-5	NA	NA	16	TRBJ2-2	CASSLSAGANTGELFF	TGTGCCAGCAGCTTGAGTGCAGGGGCGAACACCGGGGAGCTGTTTTTT
TRBV28	NA	TRBD1	14	TRBJ1-5	CASSSDRDNQPQHF	TGTGCCAGCAGTTCGGACAGGGACAATCAGCCCCAGCATTTT
TRBV5-1	NA	TRBD2	15	TRBJ2-7	CASSLVSGSLYEQYF	TGCGCCAGCAGCTTGGTTAGCGGGAGCTTATACGAGCAGTACTTC
TRBV2	NA	NA	17	TRBJ1-1	CASSEESGDRWHTEAFF	TGTGCCAGCAGTGAAGAGTCGGGAGACAGGTGGCACACTGAAGCTTTCTTT
TRBV6-5	NA	NA	15	TRBJ1-1	CASSLQGWGKTEAFF	TGTGCCAGCAGCCTTCAAGGGTGGGGAAAAACTGAAGCTTTCTTT
TRBV6-5	NA	TRBD1	15	TRBJ2-1	CASSSGQGVLLEQFF	TGTGCCAGCAGCTCGGGACAGGGGGTACTTCTGGAGCAGTTCTTC
TRBV7-2	NA	NA	14	TRBJ2-3	CASSLGGYTDTQYF	TGTGCCAGCAGCTTAGGGGGCTACACAGATACGCAGTATTTT
TRBV7-9	NA	NA	15	TRBJ2-7	CASSSPLSVTYEQYF	TGTGCCAGCAGCTCCCCCCTAAGCGTTACCTACGAGCAGTACTTC
TRBV7-9	NA	NA	14	TRBJ2-5	CASSLDGVQETQYF	TGTGCCAGCAGCCTTGACGGAGTCCAAGAGACCCAGTACTTC
TRBV7-9	NA	NA	17	TRBJ2-1	CASSPLQGKGRNNEQFF	TGTGCCAGCAGCCCCCTACAGGGAAAAGGTCGGAACAATGAGCAGTTCTTC
TRBV5-4	NA	NA	13	TRBJ2-5	CASSLKTGTQEYF	TGTGCCAGCAGCTTGAAAACCGGGACGCAGGAGTACTTC
TRBV6-5	NA	NA	11	TRBJ2-7	CASRTLYEQYF	TGTGCCAGCAGGACTTTATACGAGCAGTACTTC
TRBV6-6	NA	NA	13	TRBJ2-1	CASSYSTLNEQFF	TGTGCCAGCAGTTACTCGACCTTAAATGAGCAGTTCTTC
TRBV27	once	NA	12	TRBJ2-3	CASSSSQRTQYF	TGTGCCAGCAGTTCCTCCCAGCGGACGCAGTATTTT
TRBV27	NA	NA	15	TRBJ2-2	CASQTGLWNTGELFF	TGTGCCAGCCAAACAGGACTTTGGAACACCGGGGAGCTGTTTTTT
TRBV27	NA	NA	15	TRBJ1-5	CASRGQTGGNQPQHF	TGTGCCAGCAGGGGCCAGACAGGCGGCAATCAGCCCCAGCATTTT
TRBV4-2	NA	TRBD2	17	TRBJ2-1	CASSPRIAGEGNNEQFF	TGTGCCAGCAGCCCTCGGATTGCGGGAGAAGGGAACAATGAGCAGTTCTTC
TRBV5-1	NA	NA	14	TRBJ1-1	CASSLEGGHTEAFF	TGCGCCAGCAGCTTGGAAGGGGGACACACTGAAGCTTTCTTT
TRBV6-5	NA	NA	13	TRBJ2-7	CASSYAAGYEQYF	TGTGCCAGCAGTTACGCAGCGGGCTACGAGCAGTACTTC
TRBV4-1	NA	NA	15	TRBJ2-6	CASSQERSGANVLTF	TGCGCCAGCAGCCAAGAGCGCTCTGGGGCCAACGTCCTGACTTTC
TRBV7-6	NA	TRBD1	15	TRBJ1-4	CASSSETGVGEKLFF	TGTGCCAGCAGCTCCGAGACAGGGGTTGGGGAAAAACTGTTTTTT
TRBV7-9	NA	TRBD2	15	TRBJ2-7	CASSLVAGLTYEQYF	TGTGCCAGCAGCTTAGTAGCGGGACTAACCTACGAGCAGTACTTC
TRBV5-1	NA	NA	13	TRBJ2-7	CASSSDSSYEQYF	TGCGCCAGCAGCTCGGACAGCTCCTACGAGCAGTACTTC
TRBV6-5	NA	TRBD1	16	TRBJ2-5	CASSYYGTGVEETQYF	TGTGCCAGCAGTTATTACGGGACAGGGGTTGAGGAGACCCAGTACTTC
TRBV6-5	NA	TRBD2	15	TRBJ2-7	CASINLAGEAYEQYF	TGTGCCAGCATCAACCTAGCGGGAGAGGCCTACGAGCAGTACTTC
TRBV30	NA	NA	12	TRBJ2-1	CAWSVRADEQFF	TGTGCCTGGAGTGTTAGAGCGGATGAGCAGTTCTTC
TRBV2	NA	TRBD2	14	TRBJ2-1	CASSPPSGSYEQFF	TGTGCCAGCAGTCCCCCTAGCGGGAGCTATGAGCAGTTCTTC
TRBV12-5	NA	NA	12	TRBJ2-1	CASGLSYNEQFF	TGTGCTAGTGGTCTCTCCTACAATGAGCAGTTCTTC
TRBV4-1	NA	TRBD2	16	TRBJ2-5	CASSHDEREARETQYF	TGCGCCAGCAGCCATGACGAGCGGGAGGCACGGGAGACCCAGTACTTC
TRBV29-1	once	NA	12	TRBJ2-5	CSGGREQETQYF	TGCAGCGGGGGGCGGGAACAAGAGACCCAGTACTTC
TRBV7-6	NA	NA	15	TRBJ2-1	CASSLGWAGVNEQFF	TGTGCCAGCAGCTTAGGATGGGCAGGGGTCAATGAGCAGTTCTTC
TRBV7-9	NA	NA	15	TRBJ2-3	CASSDRGEATDTQYF	TGTGCCAGCAGCGACCGGGGTGAGGCCACAGATACGCAGTATTTT
TRBV27	NA	NA	14	TRBJ2-7	CASSLSGGPYEQYF	TGTGCCAGCAGTTTATCAGGGGGTCCCTACGAGCAGTACTTC